Presented here are 16 T cell receptor beta chains from one specimen sequenced in a study of cytomegalovirus exposure and HLA in healthy donors. Researchers ran the PCR with 60 Vbeta and 13 Jbeta primers. Produced via immunoSEQ multiplex PCR; TCRdb's table is partial and in-frame only. The data show 150,000 to 200,000 clones, approximately 84% seen once. Sequencing was done on a sample of PBMCs. These receptors all come from a man younger than 45 in good health and CMV-seropositive.

This clone was detected once. Distinct nucleotide sequences in the sample also encode this CDR3. The rearrangement uses TRBV14 and TRBJ1-4; the match to TRBD1 covers 7 bases. Germline values: CDR1 SGHDN, CDR2 FVKESK. V shed 0 bases and J 7 bases; nucleotides not matched to a gene: 8. This CDR3 spans 16 amino acids. CDR3 DNA: TGTGCCAGCAGCCAAGATCCCAGGGGGAGAATTGAAAAACTGTTTTTT. This codes for CASSQDPRGRIEKLFF.

The chain combines TRBV6-5 with TRBJ1-2; possibly TRBD1 for D (5 bases). Trimming took off 6 bases at V and 5 bases at J, with 16 bases between the two ends. CDR1 is MNHEY, CDR2 SVGAGI, per germline. CDR3 length: 14 residues. CDR3 in DNA: TGTGCCAGCAGCGTCAGGGTTCTGGGTTATGGCTACACCTTC. It specifies CASSVRVLGYGYTF.

This chain links TRBV7-2 with TRBJ2-2; possibly TRBD2 for D (5 bases). The V and J ends lost 3 bases and 5 bases respectively, with 22 bases between them. CDR1 SGHTA and CDR2 FQGNSA come from the germline V gene. CDR3 length: 18 amino acids. CDR3 coding DNA: TGTGCCAGCAGCTTGCAGGCCCCAGCGAGCGGTGCGACCGGGGAGCTGTTTTTT. Translated, it gives CASSLQAPASGATGELFF.

Regarding this clone: One end of the junction fails to match germline, which may point to a read error. The chain employs TRBV7-7 and TRBJ2-5; 11 bases line up with TRBD1. TRBJ2-7 matches the DNA end more closely, so the J call is doubtful. This CDR3 has 15 amino acids. Germline V gene data show CDR1 as SSHAT and CDR2 as FNYEAQ (reference sequence). The CDR3 coding sequence is TGTGCTAGCAGTCCCGGGACAGGGGGCTCCTACGAGCAGTACTTC. This translates into CASSPGTGGSYEQYF.

This chain connects TRBV19 to TRBJ1-6; 10 bases match TRBD1. The CDR3 covers 15 residues. Germline V gene lookup returns CDR1 LNHDA and CDR2 SQIVND (reference sequence). Trimming removed 6 bases from V and 8 bases from J; junction bases left unmatched: 7. The DNA of the CDR3 is TGTGCCAGTAGACTCCAGGGGACAGGGGATTCACCCCTCCACTTT. As protein: CASRLQGTGDSPLHF.

The genes are TRBV7-9 and TRBJ1-1, with D possibly being TRBD1 (5 bases). The germline V gene has CDR1 SEHNR and CDR2 FQNEAQ (reference sequence). Trimming cost V 1 base and J 9 bases, with 12 bases left between them. CDR3 size: 13 residues. CDR3 sequence: CASSLGGAGKAFF. For the CDR3, the DNA is TGTGCCAGCAGCTTAGGCGGGGCAGGGAAAGCTTTCTTT.

This CDR3 is CASSRTGGFSGYTF. In DNA, the CDR3 is TGTGCCAGCAGCCGGACAGGGGGATTCAGTGGCTACACCTTC. This chain connects TRBV7-3 to TRBJ1-2; TRBD1 matches 10 bases. The CDR3 consists of 14 residues. After removal of 5 bases from V and 7 bases from J, the junction contained 7 bases not matched to a gene. Per the germline V gene, CDR1 is SGHTA and CDR2 is FQGTGA.

V gene TRBV4-3 combines with J gene TRBJ2-1, with 7 bases lining up with TRBD2. Germline V lookup: CDR1 LGHNA, CDR2 YSLEER. The CDR3 runs to 17 residues. Trimming removed 1 base from V and 0 bases from J; junction bases left unmatched: 6. The chain's CDR3 is CASSQVVGRSSYNEQFF. In DNA form, the CDR3 reads TGCGCCAGCAGCCAAGTTGTCGGGAGGAGCTCCTACAATGAGCAGTTCTTC.

The rearrangement links TRBV19 to TRBJ2-1, with D unresolved. Germline assignment: CDR1 LNHDA and CDR2 SQIVND (reference sequence). Trimming shortened V by 5 bases and J by 2 bases, and 13 bases separated the two germline ends. CDR3 size: 15 residues. CDR3 sequence (DNA): TGTGCCAGTAGTCCTGACATTGGGCCCTACAATGAGCAGTTCTTC. Its protein is CASSPDIGPYNEQFF.

The gene calls are TRBV19 and TRBJ1-5; D perhaps matches TRBD1 (6 bases). This CDR3 is 15 amino acids long. CDR1 and CDR2 (germline): LNHDA, SQIVND (reference sequence). V lost 6 bases and J 0 bases, leaving 12 bases between the germline ends. The CDR3 region has the DNA TGTGCCAGTAGAAAGGGGGGGAATAGCAATCAGCCCCAGCATTTT. Its translation is CASRKGGNSNQPQHF. The full variable domain, its missing parts supplied by reference TRBV19 and TRBJ1-5, is DGGITQSPKYLFRKEGQNVTLSCEQNLNHDAMYWYRQDPGQGLRLIYYSQIVNDFQKGDIAEGYSVSREKKESFPLTVTSAQKNPTAFYLCASRKGGNSNQPQHFGDGTRLSIL.

V usage is TRBV5-5 and J usage is TRBJ2-1; tentatively, D is TRBD2 (5 bases). CDR3 size: 15 residues. CDR1 is SGHKS, CDR2 YYEKEE, per germline (reference sequence). The germline V and J ends were trimmed by 4 bases and 0 bases, with 11 bases remaining between them. DNA for the CDR3: TGTGCCAGCAGCCATACTACTAGCTCCTACAATGAGCAGTTCTTC. It codes for CASSHTTSSYNEQFF.

The rearrangement uses TRBV27 and TRBJ1-1, with D possibly being TRBD1 (6 bases). V was cut by 8 bases and J by 6 bases, with 22 bases left in between. Germline values: CDR1 MNHEY, CDR2 SMNVEV (reference sequence). The CDR3 is 15 amino acids. This CDR3 reads CASYPQKGGLSEAFF. In DNA form, the CDR3 reads TGTGCCAGCTATCCCCAAAAGGGGGGGCTTTCTGAAGCTTTCTTT.

The CDR3 sequence is CASSLAGTGTDTQYF. For the CDR3, the DNA is TGTGCCAGCAGCTTAGCCGGGACAGGGACAGATACGCAGTATTTT. The chain uses TRBV11-3 and TRBJ2-3, with 9 positions matching TRBD1. CDR1 and CDR2 from the germline V gene are SGHNT and YENEEA. J lost 3 bases, V lost 1 base, and 2 bases had no gene match. The CDR3 is 15 amino acids.

This clone came up once. The chain combines TRBV2 with TRBJ2-1; 7 nucleotides align to TRBD2. The V gene's germline CDR1 is SNHLY and CDR2 FYNNEI. Trimming removed 8 bases from V and 7 bases from J; junction bases left unmatched: 11. The CDR3 covers 14 residues. The DNA of the CDR3 is TGTGCCAGCCCCTTTGGGCGGGAGTCAAATGAGCAGTTCTTC. Protein product: CASPFGRESNEQFF.

This chain links TRBV7-8 with TRBJ1-1; D remains unclear. The CDR3 runs to 13 residues. V lost 1 base to trimming and J lost 1 base, with 4 bases between them. Germline loops: CDR1 SGHVS, CDR2 FQNEAQ. The CDR3 nucleotides are TGTGCCAGCAGCTTAGACAGGAACACTGAAGCTTTCTTT. Translating gives CASSLDRNTEAFF.

Only one count was recorded for this clone. This rearrangement joins TRBV27 to TRBJ2-3; 9 positions agree with TRBD1. Per germline, CDR1 MNHEY and CDR2 SMNVEV (reference sequence). V shed 11 bases and J 0 bases; nucleotides not matched to a gene: 12. This CDR3 is built from 16 residues. The CDR3 region is CAVGEWTGVSTDTQYF. CDR3 bases: TGTGCCGTAGGAGAATGGACAGGGGTTAGCACAGATACGCAGTATTTT.